One sample yielded the 20 T cell receptor beta chains listed below, sequenced in a study of blood T cells in healthy people across ages (dated by TCRdb to 2014 to 2015). Library preparation used 5' RACE. Instrument used: Illumina HiSeq 2500. The second PCR ran for roughly 7 to 12 cycles and used a J-beta primer mix along with a sample-barcoded 5' primer. TCRdb reprocessing: public reads trimmed at Q25 with fastp, clones called with MiXCR, in-frame beta chains kept. Each entry merges the rows of one CDR3 protein and shows their most common DNA and genes. Recorded for this sample are some 550,000 distinct CDR3 sequences; less than 60% of them occurred a single time. The top ten clones comprise about 22% of the sample. The specimen was blood. These receptor sequences come from a man aged 80 or over in good health.

This clonotype was seen more than once but under ten times. The V and J genes are TRBV18 and TRBJ2-1, with D maybe TRBD2 (6 bases). The CDR3 length is 13 residues. CDR1 and CDR2 from the germline V gene are KGHSH and LQKENI. Between the trimmed V and J ends, which lost 5 bases and 7 bases, there was a span of 12 bases. The CDR3 nucleotides are TGTGCCAGCTCAGGTGGAGGGGTGAATGAGCAGTTCTTC. Protein sequence: CASSGGGVNEQFF. The whole variable domain, remainder taken from reference TRBV18 and TRBJ2-1, is NAGVMQNPRHLVRRRGQEARLRCSPMKGHSHVYWYRQLPEEGLKFMVYLQKENIIDESGMPKERFSAEFPKEGPSILRIQQVVRGDSAAYFCASSGGGVNEQFFGPGTRLTVL.

The chain links TRBV20-1 to TRBJ2-1; weak D call: TRBD1 (6 bases). Germline V gene lookup returns CDR1 DFQATT and CDR2 SNEGSKA (reference sequence). The ends were cut back, 1 base at V and 6 bases at J, with 13 bases in the middle. The CDR3 spans 14 residues. The DNA for the CDR3 is TGCAGTGCTAGAGGCGAAGGACAGTCCAATGAGCAGTTCTTC. Residues: CSARGEGQSNEQFF.

This CDR3 reads CASSSVGGNSPLHF. The CDR3 nucleotides read TGTGCCAGCAGCTCTGTCGGGGGGAATTCACCCCTCCACTTT. This chain uses TRBV7-9 with TRBJ1-6; weak D call: TRBD1 (5 bases). The CDR3 loop spans 14 amino acids. V was trimmed by 4 bases and J by 7 bases, leaving 11 bases between them. In germline, CDR1 is SEHNR, CDR2 FQNEAQ (reference sequence).

This sequence joins TRBV5-1 and TRBJ2-3; D tentatively reads TRBD1 or TRBD2 (5 bases each). The V end was cut by 1 base, the J end by 3 bases, with 18 bases between. The CDR3 has 17 amino acids. Looked up from germline, CDR1 is SGHRS and CDR2 is YFSETQ. The CDR3 DNA is TGCGCCAGCAGCTTGATAGTTCCGGGGACGGGTACAGATACGCAGTATTTT. Its translation: CASSLIVPGTGTDTQYF.

This chain joins TRBV2 and TRBJ2-7; 13 bases align to TRBD2. CDR1 is SNHLY, CDR2 FYNNEI, per germline. Trimming at V came to 4 bases and at J to 7 bases, leaving 10 bases not matched to a gene. The CDR3 is 16 amino acids. The chain's CDR3 is CASSGRTSGGLGEQYF. The DNA for the CDR3 is TGTGCCAGCAGTGGAAGGACTAGCGGGGGCCTGGGTGAGCAGTACTTC.

The CDR3 here is CASSLALAGSGEKLFF. CDR3 bases: TGTGCCAGCAGCTTAGCTCTGGCAGGGAGCGGTGAAAAACTGTTTTTT. This chain uses TRBV7-6 with TRBJ1-4, with D perhaps matching TRBD1 (5 bases). Trimming removed 0 bases from V and 7 bases from J, with 15 bases in between. CDR1 SGHVS and CDR2 FNYEAQ come from the germline V gene. The CDR3 consists of 16 residues.

The V gene is TRBV7-2, the J gene TRBJ1-2; D unresolved. Between the trimmed V and J ends, which lost 5 bases and 7 bases, there was a span of 17 bases. This CDR3 comprises 14 residues. Germline loops: CDR1 SGHTA, CDR2 FQGNSA. The CDR3 protein is CASSPMADGRGYTF. In nucleotides, the CDR3 is TGTGCCAGCAGCCCAATGGCGGACGGCCGTGGCTACACCTTC.

About this clonotype itself: This sequence may be a read error, since a much larger clone differs from it by one base. This sequence joins TRBV7-9 and TRBJ2-7, with 7 positions matching TRBD1. The V gene's germline CDR1 is SEHNR and CDR2 FQNEAQ (reference sequence). The CDR3 is made up of 15 amino acids. CDR3 sequence: CASSLARTGSYGQYF. CDR3 coding DNA: TGTGCCAGCAGCTTAGCGCGGACAGGCTCCTACGGGCAGTACTTC.

This clonotype was seen a few times. The gene calls are TRBV20-1 and TRBJ2-1; 8 nucleotides align to TRBD2. CDR3 length equals 14 residues. The V segment lost 3 bases and the J segment 2 bases; nucleotides outside the gene matches: 3. The germline V gene has CDR1 DFQATT and CDR2 SNEGSKA (reference sequence). The DNA for the CDR3 is TGCAGTGCTAGTGCCGGGGGGGCCTACAATGAGCAGTTCTTC. Translated, it gives CSASAGGAYNEQFF.

This chain joins TRBV7-2 and TRBJ1-2; 8 nucleotides line up with TRBD1. The CDR3 length is 14 residues. J gave up 4 bases and V 5 bases, and 6 bases lay outside the gene matches. The germline gives CDR1 SGHTA, CDR2 FQGNSA. The CDR3 bases are TGTGCCAGCAGCCCGCGACAGGGGACCTATGGCTACACCTTC. Protein sequence: CASSPRQGTYGYTF.

The chain has TRBV3-1 and TRBJ1-4; D may be TRBD1 (5 bases). Germline values: CDR1 LGHDT, CDR2 YNNKEL (reference sequence). Trimming removed 1 base from V and 5 bases from J, with 11 bases in between. The length of the CDR3 is 15 residues. The CDR3 nucleotides are TGTGCCAGCAGCCAAGGGGGCGGACCCAATGAAAAACTGTTTTTT. Its protein is CASSQGGGPNEKLFF.

This chain uses TRBV2 with TRBJ2-1, with 9 bases fitting TRBD1. This CDR3 is 14 amino acids long. V dropped 9 bases and J dropped 6; count of bases not matched to a gene: 9. CDR1 is SNHLY, CDR2 FYNNEI, per germline. Written as DNA, the CDR3 is TGTGCCAGGTTATCCGGGACAGGGTCCAATGAGCAGTTCTTC. It translates to CARLSGTGSNEQFF.

This clonotype showed up just once. This rearrangement joins TRBV27 to TRBJ2-1; a possible D gene is TRBD2 (5 bases). This CDR3 has 11 amino acids. CDR1 is MNHEY and CDR2 is SMNVEV in the germline V gene (reference sequence). With 4 bases removed from V and 13 bases from J, the gap between germline ends came to 11 bases. CDR3 nucleotides: TGTGCCAGCAGTTCGGACTTGGAACAGTTCTTC. Its translation: CASSSDLEQFF.

This clonotype appeared a few times. In nucleotides, the CDR3 is TGCAGTGCTAGAGATCCAGGGGGCAATGGCTACACCTTC. The encoded protein is CSARDPGGNGYTF. The chain uses TRBV20-1 and TRBJ1-2; 8 bases line up with TRBD1. V trimming: 0 bases; J trimming: 6 bases; junction bases outside the gene matches: 3. This CDR3 contains 13 residues. The germline V gene encodes CDR1 DFQATT and CDR2 SNEGSKA (reference sequence).

The rearrangement joins TRBV29-1 to TRBJ2-7; D not certain. Trimming shortened V by 4 bases and J by 0 bases, and 10 bases separated the two germline ends. The CDR3 length is 13 residues. The germline V gene has CDR1 SQVTM and CDR2 ANQGSEA. This CDR3 reads CSVVLNLSYEQYF. The CDR3 DNA is TGCAGCGTTGTTCTGAATCTCTCCTACGAGCAGTACTTC.

This clonotype was seen only a few times. The genes are TRBV4-2 and TRBJ2-5; no clear D gene. The J call may be wrong; the DNA end is better matched by TRBJ2-7. Germline-derived CDR1 and CDR2 are LGHNA and YNFKEQ. This CDR3 region has 15 residues. The CDR3 sequence is CASSQASENGYEQYF. DNA for the CDR3: TGTGCCAGCAGCCAAGCTTCGGAGAATGGGTACGAGCAGTACTTC.

The genes are TRBV7-2 and TRBJ2-7; possibly TRBD1 for D (6 bases). With 4 bases removed from V and 3 bases from J, the gap between germline ends came to 19 bases. Germline values: CDR1 SGHTA, CDR2 FQGNSA. CDR3 length equals 16 residues. The CDR3 here is CASSSEFSGTSYEQYF. The CDR3 DNA sequence: TGTGCCAGCAGCTCAGAATTTTCCGGGACAAGCTACGAGCAGTACTTC.

The sample holds a few counts of this clonotype. The chain employs TRBV20-1 and TRBJ2-7; D is undetermined. The germline V and J ends were trimmed by 3 bases and 1 base, with 13 bases remaining between them. Germline V gene lookup returns CDR1 DFQATT and CDR2 SNEGSKA (reference sequence). This CDR3 contains 14 residues. CDR3 sequence reads: CSASSLLMSYEQYF. The CDR3 DNA sequence: TGCAGTGCTAGTTCGCTCCTAATGTCCTACGAGCAGTACTTC.

Concerning this clonotype: An end of the junction differs from the germline gene, which may be a read error. The J gene is TRBJ2-7, the V gene TRBV15, with D tentatively TRBD1 (5 bases). CDR1 LNHNV and CDR2 YYDKDF come from the germline V gene (reference sequence). The CDR3 is made up of 14 amino acids. The CDR3 region has the DNA TGTGCCACCGGCAGAGATCAGGGAACCTACGAGCAGTACTTC. It yields the protein CATGRDQGTYEQYF.

The chain links TRBV28 to TRBJ2-7; D is unclear. The V gene's germline CDR1 is MDHEN and CDR2 SYDVKM. The CDR3 extends over 12 amino acids. Trimming shortened V by 2 bases and J by 6 bases, and 8 bases separated the two germline ends. The chain's CDR3 is CASSLPGFEQYF. The CDR3 coding sequence is TGTGCCAGCAGTTTACCCGGGTTCGAGCAGTACTTC.